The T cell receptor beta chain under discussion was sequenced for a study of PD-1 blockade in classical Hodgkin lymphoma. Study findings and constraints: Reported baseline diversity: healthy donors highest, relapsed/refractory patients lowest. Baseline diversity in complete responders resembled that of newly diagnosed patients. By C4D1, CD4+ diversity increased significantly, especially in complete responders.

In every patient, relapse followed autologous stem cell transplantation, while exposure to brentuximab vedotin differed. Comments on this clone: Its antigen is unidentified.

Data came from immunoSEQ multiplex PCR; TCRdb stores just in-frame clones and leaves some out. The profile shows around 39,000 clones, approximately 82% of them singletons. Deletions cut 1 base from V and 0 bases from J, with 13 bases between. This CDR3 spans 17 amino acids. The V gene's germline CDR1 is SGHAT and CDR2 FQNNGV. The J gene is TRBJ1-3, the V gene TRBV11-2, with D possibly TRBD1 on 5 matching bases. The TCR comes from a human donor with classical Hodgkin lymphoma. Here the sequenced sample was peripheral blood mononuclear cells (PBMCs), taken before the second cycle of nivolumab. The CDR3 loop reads CASSLVRGTFSGNTIYF. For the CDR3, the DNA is TGTGCCAGCAGCTTAGTAAGGGGAACTTTCTCTGGAAACACCATATATTTT. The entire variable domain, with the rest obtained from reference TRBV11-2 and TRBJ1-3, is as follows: EAGVAQSPRYKIIEKRQSVAFWCNPISGHATLYWYQQILGQGPKLLIQFQNNGVVDDSQLPKDRFSAERLKGVDSTLKIQPAKLEDSAVYLCASSLVRGTFSGNTIYFGEGSWLTVV.